This TCR beta chain was found in a study of human T cells and chemical hapten exposure. This clonotype was counted between two and nine times. Looked up from germline, CDR1 is SGHNT and CDR2 is YYREEE (reference sequence). Trimming stripped 3 bases from V and 0 bases from J, with 12 bases between. The CDR3 length is 15 residues. The time point is: pre-sensitization, week 0. Treatment meaning: therapeutic diphenylcyclopropenone sensitization with weekly scalp DPC. Via MiXCR, TCRdb re-called the RACE reads, giving one row per CDR3 protein. Of approximately 400,000 distinct CDR3 sequences in the sample, 4.5% to 5.5% were seen once.

Sequencing was performed on whole blood, taken in connection with sensitization to the hapten diphenylcyclopropenone (DPC). The chain is built from TRBV5-4 and TRBJ2-5; maybe TRBD1 (6 bases). The TCR originated in a woman aged 50 to 60 with alopecia areata. Some clones in this sample may be carry-over from other donors' samples. CDR3 in DNA: TGTGCCAGCAGCTCACGGACAGTGTACCAAGAGACCCAGTACTTC. Translating it yields CASSSRTVYQETQYF.